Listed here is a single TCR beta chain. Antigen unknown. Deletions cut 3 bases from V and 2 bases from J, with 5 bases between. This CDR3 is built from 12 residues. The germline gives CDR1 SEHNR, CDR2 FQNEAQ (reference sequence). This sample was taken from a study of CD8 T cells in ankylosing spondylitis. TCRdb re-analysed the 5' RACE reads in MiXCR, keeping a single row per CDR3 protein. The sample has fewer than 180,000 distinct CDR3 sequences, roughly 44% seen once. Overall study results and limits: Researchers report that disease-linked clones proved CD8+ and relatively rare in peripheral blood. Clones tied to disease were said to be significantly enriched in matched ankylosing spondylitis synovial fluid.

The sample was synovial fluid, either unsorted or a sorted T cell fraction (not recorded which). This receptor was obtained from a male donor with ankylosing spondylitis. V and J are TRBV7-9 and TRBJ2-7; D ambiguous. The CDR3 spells CASSFGAYEQYF. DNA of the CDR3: TGTGCCAGCAGCTTCGGCGCCTACGAGCAGTACTTC.